This T cell receptor (beta chain) stems from a study of CD8+ T cells in alopecia areata. A note on this clone: Its antigen is not known.

Regarding treatment: oral pan-JAK inhibitor, 5-10 mg twice daily. Sampling of alopecia areata patients yielded lesional scalp punch biopsies as well as peripheral blood. Regarding the study as a whole: Many expanded lesional clones stayed in scalp and blood while on tofacitinib. Relative to normal scalp, lesional scalp, especially alopecia totalis/universalis, showed higher clonality.

Extracted RNA was reverse transcribed into cDNA, the sequencing template. Sequencing used immunoSEQ multiplex PCR; TCRdb keeps in-frame clones, though not all of them. This sample has roughly 190,000 clones; about 60% occur once, and the top ten carry about 3.5%. Looked up from germline, CDR1 is SNHLY and CDR2 is FYNNEI. V dropped 7 bases and J dropped 7 bases, with 19 bases sitting between them. The CDR3 is made up of 14 amino acids. The material sequenced was CD4+ T cells sorted from blood, taken at week 4, from a patient treated with tofacitinib. The receptor was derived from a human donor with alopecia areata. This rearrangement joins TRBV2 to TRBJ1-2; D is unresolved. The DNA for the CDR3 is TGTGCCAGCATTCCCATCAGAACAGAGGCTGGCTACACCTTC. Translated, it gives CASIPIRTEAGYTF.